Below, 27 T cell receptor beta chains from the same sample are listed, as sequenced in a study of blood T cell repertoires in COVID-19. Clones were read by immunoSEQ multiplex PCR, and TCRdb kept only the in-frame ones, dropping some. The sample gives 250,000 to 300,000 clones, around 78% of which show up once; 3.5% to 5.5% is in the top ten. Specimen: peripheral blood. Receptor source: a man aged 55 to 70 who had recovered from COVID-19.

V usage is TRBV9 and J usage is TRBJ2-5, with TRBD2 as a possible D gene (6 bases). In germline, CDR1 is SGDLS, CDR2 YYNGEE. This CDR3 has 15 amino acids. V lost 0 bases to trimming and J lost 4 bases, with 13 bases between them. The CDR3 loop is CASSVASRERETQYF. The DNA of the CDR3 is TGTGCCAGCAGCGTAGCAAGTCGGGAGCGAGAGACCCAGTACTTC. Variable domain in full (rest from reference TRBV9 and TRBJ2-5): DSGVTQTPKHLITATGQRVTLRCSPRSGDLSVYWYQQSLDQGLQFLIQYYNGEERAKGNILERFSAQQFPDLHSELNLSSLELGDSALYFCASSVASRERETQYFGPGTRLLVL.

The rearrangement uses TRBV20-1 and TRBJ2-3; no clear D. The V end was cut by 3 bases, the J end by 2 bases, with 15 bases between. CDR1 DFQATT and CDR2 SNEGSKA come from the germline V gene (reference sequence). The CDR3 is 15 amino acids. In nucleotides, the CDR3 is TGCAGTGCTAGTCCTATCGACTCCCCCACAGATACGCAGTATTTT. Protein: CSASPIDSPTDTQYF.

This sequence joins TRBV25-1 and TRBJ1-4; 7 bases match TRBD1. CDR1 MGHDK and CDR2 SYGVNS come from the germline V gene. V dropped 4 bases and J dropped 3; count of bases not matched to a gene: 2. The CDR3 covers 14 residues. CDR3 residues: CASSADRANEKLFF. The CDR3 DNA sequence: TGTGCCAGCAGTGCAGACAGGGCTAATGAAAAACTGTTTTTT.

This clone has just a few counts. The genes are TRBV7-9 and TRBJ1-3, with D uncertain. The CDR3 covers 14 residues. Between the trimmed V and J ends, which lost 5 bases and 0 bases, there was a span of 8 bases. CDR1 SEHNR and CDR2 FQNEAQ come from the germline V gene (reference sequence). CDR3 sequence reads: CASSPSSSGNTIYF. CDR3 nucleotides: TGTGCCAGCAGCCCCTCCTCCTCTGGAAACACCATATATTTT.

The gene calls are TRBV19 and TRBJ1-4, with D possibly matching TRBD1 (5 bases). Per germline, CDR1 LNHDA and CDR2 SQIVND (reference sequence). Trimming removed 4 bases at V and 6 bases at J, with 15 bases between. The CDR3 length is 15 residues. CDR3 region: CASSTWTSGYEKLFF. The CDR3 DNA reads as TGTGCCAGTAGTACTTGGACAAGTGGTTATGAAAAACTGTTTTTT. The full variable domain, in which reference TRBV19 and TRBJ1-4 provide the parts outside the CDR3, is DGGITQSPKYLFRKEGQNVTLSCEQNLNHDAMYWYRQDPGQGLRLIYYSQIVNDFQKGDIAEGYSVSREKKESFPLTVTSAQKNPTAFYLCASSTWTSGYEKLFFGSGTQLSVL.

V is TRBV6-5 and J is TRBJ1-5; 12 bases fit TRBD1. CDR1 MNHEY and CDR2 SVGAGI come from the germline V gene. Unmatched junction bases numbered 3, after V lost 6 bases and J lost 6 bases. The CDR3 consists of 14 residues. The CDR3 DNA sequence: TGTGCCAGCAGCGGGACAGGGGGCAGTCAGCCCCAGCATTTT. It translates to CASSGTGGSQPQHF.

This chain joins TRBV9 and TRBJ2-1; the D is unclear. Germline lookup yields CDR1 SGDLS and CDR2 YYNGEE. Trimming cost V 3 bases and J 0 bases, with 13 bases left between them. This CDR3 comprises 16 residues. The CDR3 loop is CASSASSSSSYNEQFF. The DNA of the CDR3 is TGTGCCAGCAGCGCCTCCTCGTCGAGCTCCTACAATGAGCAGTTCTTC.

This chain uses TRBV6-5 with TRBJ1-6; maybe TRBD1 (6 bases). The ends were cut back, 3 bases at V and 9 bases at J, with 18 bases in the middle. In germline, CDR1 is MNHEY, CDR2 SVGAGI. The CDR3 runs to 16 residues. The CDR3 sequence is CASSYSGTRERSPLHF. The CDR3 bases are TGTGCCAGCAGTTATTCCGGGACACGAGAACGTTCACCCCTCCACTTT.

The V gene is TRBV24-1, the J gene TRBJ2-5; D remains unclear. The CDR3 contains 13 residues. Germline-derived CDR1 and CDR2 are KGHDR and SFDVKD. V gave up 3 bases and J gave up 1 base, with 5 bases separating them. This CDR3 reads CATSDGSQETQYF. CDR3 DNA: TGTGCCACCAGTGATGGCAGCCAAGAGACCCAGTACTTC.

This chain joins TRBV6-5 and TRBJ1-1, with D possibly being TRBD1 (6 bases). The V and J ends lost 2 bases and 1 base respectively, with 11 bases between them. The CDR3 has 15 amino acids. Germline CDR1 reads MNHEY; CDR2 reads SVGAGI. CDR3 amino acids: CASSYQGLGNTEAFF. The CDR3 bases are TGTGCCAGCAGTTACCAGGGGCTCGGGAACACTGAAGCTTTCTTT.

The chain recombines TRBV14 with TRBJ2-7; a weak D match, TRBD1 (5 bases). The V gene lost 0 bases and the J gene lost 2 bases, with 17 bases spanning the gap. CDR1 is SGHDN and CDR2 is FVKESK in the germline V gene. There are 17 residues in the CDR3. The chain's CDR3 is CASSQDHAYQGAYEQYF. The DNA for the CDR3 is TGTGCCAGCAGCCAAGATCATGCGTATCAGGGCGCCTACGAGCAGTACTTC. Using reference TRBV14 and TRBJ2-7 for the parts outside the CDR3, the full variable domain is EAGVTQFPSHSVIEKGQTVTLRCDPISGHDNLYWYRRVMGKEIKFLLHFVKESKQDESGMPNNRFLAERTGGTYSTLKVQPAELEDSGVYFCASSQDHAYQGAYEQYFGPGTRLTVT.

Concerning this clone itself: Other DNA sequences of this sample code for an identical CDR3. The chain recombines TRBV6-1 with TRBJ2-1, with D hard to call. The CDR3 consists of 12 residues. V was clipped by 2 bases and J by 10 bases, with 9 bases between them. Per the germline V gene, CDR1 is MNHNS and CDR2 is SASEGT. This chain's CDR3 is CASSETKREQFF. CDR3 sequence (DNA): TGTGCCAGCAGTGAAACTAAAAGAGAGCAGTTCTTC.

This chain joins TRBV15 and TRBJ2-7; a weak D match, TRBD1 (6 bases). The V gene lost 6 bases and the J gene lost 2 bases, with 14 bases spanning the gap. The CDR3 is 14 residues long. Per the germline V gene, CDR1 is LNHNV and CDR2 is YYDKDF (reference sequence). Written as DNA, the CDR3 is TGTGCCACCAGGCAGACAGGAGCGACCTACGAGCAGTACTTC. It translates to CATRQTGATYEQYF.

The chain links TRBV23-1 to TRBJ2-7; 12 bases agree with TRBD1. TRBV23-1 is filed as an ORF, its function uncertain. V shed 4 bases and J 6 bases; nucleotides not matched to a gene: 16. The CDR3 consists of 18 residues. CDR3 nucleotides: TGCGCCAGCAGTCGTGGGACAGGGGGCCGCCAATGGAAAGTCGAGCAGTACTTC. As protein: CASSRGTGGRQWKVEQYF.

This rearrangement joins TRBV5-5 to TRBJ2-2; 7 nucleotides line up with TRBD2. CDR1 and CDR2 (germline): SGHKS, YYEKEE (reference sequence). V gave up 4 bases and J gave up 4 bases; unmatched junction bases: 7. CDR3 length: 15 residues. CDR3 nucleotide sequence: TGTGCCAGCAGCCCCGGGGGGTGGCCCACCGGGGAGCTGTTTTTT. It translates to CASSPGGWPTGELFF. Using reference TRBV5-5 and TRBJ2-2 for the parts outside the CDR3, the full variable domain is DAGVTQSPTHLIKTRGQQVTLRCSPISGHKSVSWYQQVLGQGPQFIFQYYEKEERGRGNFPDRFSARQFPNYSSELNVNALLLGDSALYLCASSPGGWPTGELFFGEGSRLTVL.

The chain links TRBV27 to TRBJ2-7, with 10 nucleotides matching TRBD1. CDR1 and CDR2 (germline): MNHEY, SMNVEV (reference sequence). The CDR3 extends over 16 amino acids. V shed 6 bases and J 0 bases; nucleotides not matched to a gene: 8. The CDR3 sequence is CASRRTGQGHSYEQYF. CDR3 nucleotides: TGTGCCAGCAGACGTACGGGACAGGGGCACTCCTACGAGCAGTACTTC.

The rearrangement links TRBV7-2 to TRBJ2-3, with D hard to call. Trimming took 5 bases from V and 3 from J, leaving 6 bases between them. Per the germline V gene, CDR1 is SGHTA and CDR2 is FQGNSA. This CDR3 is built from 12 residues. In nucleotides, the CDR3 is TGTGCCAGCAGCCCGGGTACAGATACGCAGTATTTT. It translates to CASSPGTDTQYF.

J is TRBJ2-7 and V is TRBV13; TRBD2 matches 13 bases. J lost 1 base, V lost 4 bases, and 4 bases had no gene match. The germline V gene has CDR1 PRHDT and CDR2 FYEKMQ (reference sequence). This CDR3 is built from 16 residues. CDR3 nucleotide sequence: TGTGCCAGCAGCTCACAGACTAGCGGGAGGTCCTACGAGCAGTACTTC. It encodes CASSSQTSGRSYEQYF.

This sequence joins TRBV2 and TRBJ2-7; 9 bases line up with TRBD1. With 6 bases clipped from V and 2 bases from J, the junction kept 17 bases outside the gene matches. Looked up from germline, CDR1 is SNHLY and CDR2 is FYNNEI. This CDR3 has 18 amino acids. CDR3 region: CASRSRNPGTGKTYEQYF. CDR3 DNA: TGTGCCAGCAGGTCCCGAAACCCCGGGACAGGGAAAACCTACGAGCAGTACTTC.

CDR3 sequence reads: CASSLASGTGAYEQYF. The CDR3 DNA reads as TGCGCCAGCAGCTTGGCCTCCGGGACAGGAGCCTACGAGCAGTACTTC. The gene calls are TRBV5-1 and TRBJ2-7, with 8 bases aligning to TRBD1. This CDR3 comprises 16 residues. Germline CDR1 and CDR2: SGHRS and YFSETQ. V shed 0 bases and J 2 bases; nucleotides not matched to a gene: 7.

About this clone: Other DNA sequences from this sample encode an identical CDR3 as well. CDR3 amino acids: CASSLRTGNTEAFF. CDR3 DNA sequence: TGTGCCAGCAGCTTAAGGACAGGGAACACTGAAGCTTTCTTT. This chain links TRBV7-2 with TRBJ1-1, with 7 bases matching TRBD1. The germline gives CDR1 SGHTA, CDR2 FQGNSA. CDR3 size: 14 residues. The trim removed 2 bases at V and 1 base at J, leaving 1 base unmatched.

This chain's CDR3 is CASSTRRTSGLANTGELFF. The CDR3 bases are TGTGCCAGTAGCACCAGACGGACTAGCGGACTCGCGAACACCGGGGAGCTGTTTTTT. The chain couples TRBV19 to TRBJ2-2; 10 nucleotides agree with TRBD2. CDR1 is LNHDA and CDR2 is SQIVND in the germline V gene (reference sequence). The CDR3 has 19 residues. V dropped 6 bases and J dropped 0; count of bases not matched to a gene: 13.

The chain is built from TRBV25-1 and TRBJ1-4; D is unresolved. V was clipped by 3 bases and J by 8 bases, with 19 bases between them. The CDR3 is made up of 16 amino acids. Per germline, CDR1 MGHDK and CDR2 SYGVNS. CDR3 DNA: TGTGCCAGCAGTGACCGCATACCGGGGTCCGCGGAAAAACTGTTTTTT. This translates into CASSDRIPGSAEKLFF.

The rearrangement links TRBV19 to TRBJ2-7; 10 nucleotides match TRBD1. Looked up from germline, CDR1 is LNHDA and CDR2 is SQIVND (reference sequence). This CDR3 spans 14 amino acids. With V trimmed by 3 bases and J by 3 bases, 2 bases remained unmatched. The CDR3: CASSIRTGGYEQYF. The CDR3 DNA follows: TGTGCCAGTAGTATCCGGACAGGGGGCTACGAGCAGTACTTC.

This clone was counted once. The chain couples TRBV9 to TRBJ1-6; weak D call: TRBD1 (6 bases). Looked up from germline, CDR1 is SGDLS and CDR2 is YYNGEE. The CDR3 extends over 15 amino acids. Trimming took off 0 bases at V and 7 bases at J, with 11 bases between the two ends. CDR3 nucleotide sequence: TGTGCCAGCAGCGTAGGGCAGGGGACCAATTCACCCCTCCACTTT. Residues: CASSVGQGTNSPLHF.

The chain carries TRBV9 and TRBJ1-5; D gene uncertain. V lost 2 bases to trimming and J lost 1 base, with 10 bases between them. Germline V lookup: CDR1 SGDLS, CDR2 YYNGEE. The CDR3 runs to 15 residues. The chain's CDR3 is CASSVGTMSNQPQHF. CDR3 sequence (DNA): TGTGCCAGCAGCGTCGGTACTATGAGCAATCAGCCCCAGCATTTT.

The CDR3 reads CASSISGTANEKLFF. The CDR3 DNA sequence: TGTGCCAGTAGTATTTCGGGGACAGCAAATGAAAAACTGTTTTTT. This chain joins TRBV19 and TRBJ1-4; TRBD1 agrees at 7 bases. Germline trimming cut 3 bases from V and 5 bases from J; bases unmatched to any gene: 6. The CDR3 runs 15 residues. Germline CDR1 LNHDA, CDR2 SQIVND (reference sequence).